These T cell receptor beta chains were read from a single sample in a study of T cells in Graves' hyperthyroidism and ophthalmopathy. TCRdb re-called the multiplex PCR reads through MiXCR, storing one row per CDR3 protein. The table has 450,000 to 600,000 distinct CDR3 sequences, 15% to 20% seen once. The sample consisted of blood. The receptor set was obtained from a middle-aged man with Graves' ophthalmopathy. The CDR3 runs from the conserved cysteine through the conserved F or W. The order of the fields is clone size, V gene, J gene, D gene, CDR3 length, CDR3 DNA, CDR3 protein. The D gene is left open where the match is weak. Size is stated for part of the rows, as once, few or many counts, or as a class when the clone is expanded.

>many|TRBV28|TRBJ1-5|NA|14
TGTGCCAGCAGTGCACTACATAGCAATCAGCCCCAGCATTTT
CASSALHSNQPQHF
>NA|TRBV5-1|TRBJ2-2|NA|15
TGCGCCAGCAGCTTGCAGGTCGGCTACACCGGGGAGCTGTTTTTT
CASSLQVGYTGELFF
>NA|TRBV5-8|TRBJ2-4|NA|13
TGTGCCAGCAGCTCCAACACAGGGTTGATTCAGTACTTC
CASSSNTGLIQYF
>few|TRBV7-3|TRBJ1-6|NA|14
TGTGCCAGCAGCCGGGGGGGTCCAGAATCACCCCTCCACTTT
CASSRGGPESPLHF
>few|TRBV7-6|TRBJ2-7|NA|14
TGTGCCAGCAGCCCATCCCCCCTTGTATACGAGCAGTACTTC
CASSPSPLVYEQYF
>many|TRBV28|TRBJ2-7|NA|15
TGTGCCAGCAGTTTATCCGACAGGCACACCTACGAGCAGTACTTC
CASSLSDRHTYEQYF
>NA|TRBV10-2|TRBJ2-5|TRBD2|15
TGCGCCAGCAGTTTACTAGCGGGGGGGCAGGGGACCCAGTACTTC
CASSLLAGGQGTQYF
>few|TRBV12-3/TRBV12-4|TRBJ2-3|TRBD2|14
TGTGCCAGCAGTAATAGCGGGGGCACAGATACGCAGTATTTT
CASSNSGGTDTQYF
>NA|TRBV7-9|TRBJ2-1|TRBD2|16
TGTGCCAGCAGTCAAGTTAGCGGGTCTCTTAGGAATGAGCAGTTCTTC
CASSQVSGSLRNEQFF
>many|TRBV5-1|TRBJ2-5|NA|15
TGCGCCAGCAGCTATTCAGGGAGTTCACAAGAGACCCAGTACTTC
CASSYSGSSQETQYF
>NA|TRBV7-9|TRBJ2-7|TRBD2|16
TGTGCCAGCAGCGGACTATCTAGCGGGAGGGCCTACGAGCAGTACTTC
CASSGLSSGRAYEQYF
>NA|TRBV10-3|TRBJ2-4|NA|13
TGTGCCATCAGTCGGGACGGGCAAAACATTCAGTACTTC
CAISRDGQNIQYF
>many|TRBV5-1|TRBJ2-7|NA|16
TGCGCCAGCAGCGGTTCCAAGGAGAATCTCAACTACGAGCAGTACTTC
CASSGSKENLNYEQYF
>few|TRBV5-6|TRBJ2-7|NA|13
TGTGCCAGCAGCTTAGTGGGAGACTACGAGCAGTACTTC
CASSLVGDYEQYF
>NA|TRBV3-1|TRBJ2-7|TRBD2|16
TGTGCCAGCAGCCAAGTGACACTAGCGGGAACCTACGAGCAGTACTTC
CASSQVTLAGTYEQYF
>NA|TRBV28|TRBJ2-6|NA|16
TGTGCCAGCAGGGCGGCTCTTCTCTCTGGGGCCAACGTCCTGACTTTC
CASRAALLSGANVLTF
>NA|TRBV12-3/TRBV12-4|TRBJ2-1|TRBD2|13
TGTGCCAGTCGGACTAGCGGGACCCATGAGCAGTTCTTC
CASRTSGTHEQFF
>many|TRBV7-2|TRBJ2-7|NA|16
TGTGCCAGCAGCTCAGGGGTGGGGCTAGCGCTCTACGAGCAGTACTTC
CASSSGVGLALYEQYF
>NA|TRBV10-1|TRBJ2-7|NA|13
TGCGCCAGCAGTGAGACAGGGTACTACGAGCAGTACTTC
CASSETGYYEQYF
>few|TRBV4-1|TRBJ2-7|NA|14
TGCGCCAGCAGCTCCAGTAGAAGCTCCTACGAGCAGTACTTC
CASSSSRSSYEQYF
>NA|TRBV29-1|TRBJ2-2|TRBD2|14
TGCAGCGTTGATTCTGGGACTAGCAGCGGGGAGCTGTTTTTT
CSVDSGTSSGELFF
>NA|TRBV28|TRBJ1-5|NA|17
TGTGCCAGCAGGGCCTCCACAGGGAGGGTCTTCAATCAGCCCCAGCATTTT
CASRASTGRVFNQPQHF
>NA|TRBV30|TRBJ2-1|NA|15
TGTGCCTGGAAAGTAACGATTCCCTCCTACAATGAGCAGTTCTTC
CAWKVTIPSYNEQFF
>once|TRBV20-1|TRBJ2-2|NA|15
TGCAGTGCTAGAGTGAGGGGTCGGGACACCGGGGAGCTGTTCTTT
CSARVRGRDTGELFF
>NA|TRBV18|TRBJ1-1|NA|16
TGTGCCAGCTCACCACCGGGGCTAACAATGAACACTGAAGCTTTCTTT
CASSPPGLTMNTEAFF
>NA|TRBV6-2/TRBV6-3|TRBJ1-4|NA|14
TGTGCCAGCAGTTTCGCGAAGTGTTTTGAAAAACTGTTTTTT
CASSFAKCFEKLFF
>few|TRBV29-1|TRBJ2-3|NA|13
TGCAGCGTCGCAGGTGGGGTAGCAGATACGCAGTATTTT
CSVAGGVADTQYF
>many|TRBV30|TRBJ1-5|TRBD1|15
TGTGCCTGGAGCCGAGAAGGACAGGGGAATCAGCCCCAGCATTTT
CAWSREGQGNQPQHF
>few|TRBV7-9|TRBJ1-1|NA|15
TGTGCCAGCAGCTTAGCGGGGAGAACGAACACTGAAGCTTTCTTT
CASSLAGRTNTEAFF
>many|TRBV27|TRBJ2-3|TRBD2|18
TGTGCCAGCAGTTTATCGATTTCGCCTAGCGGTCCCACAGATACGCAGTATTTT
CASSLSISPSGPTDTQYF
>NA|TRBV30|TRBJ2-3|TRBD2|15
TGTGCCTGGAGTGCGGGGGGGCCGCGCACAGATACGCAGTATTTT
CAWSAGGPRTDTQYF
>many|TRBV6-1|TRBJ2-2|TRBD2|14
TGTGCCAGCACCAACCCGGGGGGCACCGGGGAGCTGTTTTTT
CASTNPGGTGELFF
>many|TRBV18|TRBJ1-4|NA|15
TGTGCCAGCTCACCATATTCGGCAACTAATGAAAAACTGTTTTTT
CASSPYSATNEKLFF
>NA|TRBV5-1|TRBJ1-5|NA|15
TGCGCCAGCAGCCCCGGGACATCTAGCAATCAGCCCCAGCATTTT
CASSPGTSSNQPQHF
>few|TRBV30|TRBJ1-2|NA|13
TGTGCCTGGAGTGCGTCCAGGGCGGCTGGCTACACCTTC
CAWSASRAAGYTF
>many|TRBV29-1|TRBJ2-3|NA|13
TGCAGCGTGAACCCACCGGGGCTGGATACGCAGTATTTT
CSVNPPGLDTQYF
>NA|TRBV10-3|TRBJ2-2|TRBD1|17
TGTGCCATCAGTGAGTCGGGACAGGGGTTGAACACCGGGGAGCTGTTTTTT
CAISESGQGLNTGELFF
>NA|TRBV7-9|TRBJ2-1|TRBD2|15
TGTGCCAGCAGCTTGCGGGCGGGAGGTCACAATGAGCAGTTCTTC
CASSLRAGGHNEQFF
>NA|TRBV20-1|TRBJ1-5|TRBD1|16
TGCAATGCTAGGGGACAGGGAGGGGGTATAAGGCAGCCCCAGCATTTT
CNARGQGGGIRQPQHF
>few|TRBV29-1|TRBJ1-2|NA|12
TGCAGCGTTGCACAGGGCGGCTATGGCTACACCTTC
CSVAQGGYGYTF
>few|TRBV6-5|TRBJ2-7|NA|14
TGTGCCAGCAGTTACTCGAAGGGTTCCTACGAGCAGTACTTC
CASSYSKGSYEQYF
>NA|TRBV19|TRBJ2-6|TRBD1|15
TGTGCCAGTAGTGTTCAGGGGGTTGGGGCCAACGTCCTGACTTTC
CASSVQGVGANVLTF